The TCR beta chain under discussion was sequenced for a study of human T cells and chemical hapten exposure (dated by TCRdb to the early 2020s). Looking at the study overall: For sensitization, 2% DPC in acetone was applied to a 2 cm by 2 cm area of upper inner arm skin. Throughout the approximately 24-week study period, patients were also given weekly therapeutic DPC doses on the scalp. Patch testing was done on the upper back using Finn chambers containing 0.01% DPC, and results were scored after 6 days according to International Contact Dermatitis Research Group standards. The patient cohort, mostly female, included alopecia areata with under or over 50% scalp involvement, alopecia totalis and alopecia universalis. Libraries were pooled for sequencing, and variation in per-sample TCR yields was attributed mainly to small differences in library volumes within the pool. This study followed changes in the peripheral blood TCR repertoire in vivo during primary and secondary sensitization of alopecia patients to the hapten diphenylcyclopropenone (DPC). Blood samples were taken from patients before sensitization (week 0) and at 2, 6 and about 24 weeks after DPC sensitization. Roughly 30 alopecia patients gave blood for TCR sequencing at one to four time points (pre-sensitization, 2, 6 and 24 weeks). The research as a whole found: After repeated subsampling, the strength of the expansion versus patch-test correlation and the threshold at which it became significant changed. The number of TCRs above 1 in 1000 frequency did not change with DPC sensitization; there was no evidence of global repertoire structure alterations. The number of PT1 expanded TCRs positively correlated with patch test score, significant at thresholds 8, 16 and 32 but not 4. Alopecia, a presumed autoimmune disease, was present in all patients, so the immune response of the patients might differ from that of healthy individuals. Significantly more large CDR3 similarity clusters were formed by expanded TCRs than by pre-sensitization or healthy control sets, consistent with antigen-driven responses.

This clonotype has ten or more counts. What antigen it recognizes has not been identified. Base-call qualities are not available, and no considerably larger clone is one nucleotide away. Library preparation employed RACE. The reads were generated on a NextSeq 500. During library preparation, unique molecular identifiers were attached to individual cDNA molecules so that TCRs could be counted quantitatively and reproducibly. From each blood RNA sample, both TCR alpha and TCR beta chains were sequenced. As for the authors' bioinformatics: Samples had a median of about 90,000 TCRs, with a range from about 23,224 to 750,000. The Decombinator software suite was used to annotate V, J and CDR3 in the TCR reads. For PS versus PT1 abundance plots, all samples were subsampled to the same number of TCRs (28,000). TCRs were defined as expanded if absent before sensitization and observed at least eight times at the 2-week time point. Starting from the raw public reads, TCRdb applied fastp trimming at Q25, assembled clones with MiXCR and retained in-frame beta chains. Here each entry gathers all rows of one CDR3 protein and keeps the most common genes and DNA. It is TCRdb's table, rather than the study itself, that gives the V and J calls and clone size. The sample profile shows over 45,000 distinct CDR3 sequences; approximately 9.3% of them were found once. The top ten constitute about an eighth of the sample.

Interpreted using the paper, the time point label stands for: patch test 1, 2 weeks after DPC sensitization. The treatment or condition tag for this specimen amounts to: therapeutic diphenylcyclopropenone sensitization with weekly scalp DPC. At each patch-test visit, blood was drawn before the patch test was applied. Eligible patients were aged 18 to 70, diagnosed with alopecia, deemed suitable for DPC therapy, and excluded if pregnant. Unfractionated whole blood was collected in Tempus Blood RNA tubes, and total RNA was extracted from that blood. Specimen: whole blood, collected in connection with sensitization to the hapten diphenylcyclopropenone (DPC). The TCR comes from a woman between 40 and 55 years old with alopecia areata. Some clones in this sample may be carry-over from other donors' samples.

The nucleotide sequence reads as follows: TGTGCCAGCAGCTTAGCCGGCTTTAACTCTGGAAACACCATATATTTT. Its translation is CASSLAGFNSGNTIYF. The V and J segments used are TRBV11-2 and TRBJ1-3; no confident D gene assignment can be made. The CDR3 runs 16 residues from the cysteine to the phenylalanine. Only the CDR3 DNA is retained, 48 bases long and in frame from the first base. In the germline V gene, CDR1 corresponds to SGHAT and CDR2 to FQNNGV. V loses 1 base, J loses 0 bases, and the germline ends lie 10 bases apart.